This T cell receptor beta chain comes out of a study of vaccination and CD4 T cells after COVID-19. Treatment described: approximately nine-day PBMC culture with coronavirus spike peptide pools or control peptides (ViraFEST assay). This clonotype is a singleton in its sample. Its antigen is not identified. Sequenced with the Oncomine TCR Beta short-read assay was DNA taken from cultured CD4+ T cells. TCRdb ran MiXCR on the PCR reads and lists one entry per CDR3 protein. The sample consists of 15,000 to 25,000 distinct CDR3 sequences, 52% of them appearing once. Germline values: CDR1 MNHEY, CDR2 SVGEGT. V shed 6 bases and J 7 bases; nucleotides not matched to a gene: 9. There are 15 residues in the CDR3.

The sequence derives from a human donor who had recovered from COVID-19. This sequence joins TRBV6-2 or TRBV6-3 and TRBJ1-5; 10 bases are shared with TRBD1. What was sequenced was CD4+ T cells from blood, cultured in vitro. The CDR3 coding sequence is TGTGCCAGCAGCCGCCGGGGACAGGGGAGACAGCCCCAGCATTTT. Translated, it gives CASSRRGQGRQPQHF.